These 32 T cell receptor beta chains were sequenced from one sample in a study of cytomegalovirus exposure and HLA in healthy donors. PCR involved 60 Vbeta and 13 Jbeta primers. Profiled with immunoSEQ multiplex PCR; TCRdb holds only in-frame clones, not every one. In the table there are around 150,000 clones, approximately 82% of which are singletons. The material sequenced was PBMCs. The receptors stem from a man between 40 and 49 years old in good health and CMV-seronegative.

The V gene is TRBV6-5, the J gene TRBJ1-2, with 9 nucleotides matching TRBD1. There are 15 residues in the CDR3. The V and J ends lost 7 bases and 3 bases, in that order; junction bases with no gene match: 9. Germline V gene sequence: CDR1 MNHEY, CDR2 SVGAGI. Here the CDR3 DNA reads TGTGCCAGCACATTTTTTACAGGGGGCGACTATGGCTACACCTTC. Protein product: CASTFFTGGDYGYTF.

The chain employs TRBV4-2 and TRBJ2-6; maybe TRBD1 (6 bases). Germline V gene data show CDR1 as LGHNA and CDR2 as YNFKEQ. The V end was cut by 7 bases, the J end by 0 bases, with 16 bases between. The CDR3 has 17 residues. This chain's CDR3 is CASTRDIDSSGANVLTF. The DNA for the CDR3 is TGTGCCAGCACCCGGGACATCGACTCCTCTGGGGCCAACGTCCTGACTTTC.

This clone was seen only once. V is TRBV7-3 and J is TRBJ2-2; TRBD2 matches 14 bases. Germline-derived CDR1 and CDR2 are SGHTA and FQGTGA. This CDR3 comprises 18 residues. J gave up 5 bases and V 5 bases, and 10 bases lay outside the gene matches. CDR3 in amino acids: CASSPGLAGGRGTGELFF. The DNA for the CDR3 is TGTGCCAGCAGCCCCGGACTAGCGGGAGGCAGGGGGACCGGGGAGCTGTTTTTT. The variable domain in full, completed from reference TRBV7-3 and TRBJ2-2, reads GAGVSQTPSNKVTEKGKYVELRCDPISGHTALYWYRQSLGQGPEFLIYFQGTGAADDSGLPNDRFFAVRPEGSVSTLKIQRTERGDSAVYLCASSPGLAGGRGTGELFFGEGSRLTVL.

V is TRBV5-1 and J is TRBJ2-5; TRBD2 aligns across 7 bases. J lost 7 bases, V lost 6 bases, and 12 bases had no gene match. CDR1 and CDR2 (germline): SGHRS, YFSETQ. The CDR3 covers 14 residues. The CDR3 here is CASKEREGGGTQYF. The DNA for the CDR3 is TGCGCCAGCAAAGAGAGAGAGGGCGGGGGGACCCAGTACTTC.

The rearrangement uses TRBV7-2 and TRBJ2-7, with a tentative D call TRBD2 (5 bases). Per germline, CDR1 SGHTA and CDR2 FQGNSA. The CDR3 is 15 residues long. Trimming took 0 bases from V and 1 from J, leaving 10 bases between them. The CDR3 is CASSLAIGGSYEQYF. The CDR3 DNA reads as TGTGCCAGCAGCTTAGCGATCGGCGGGTCCTACGAGCAGTACTTC. The full variable domain, its missing parts supplied by reference TRBV7-2 and TRBJ2-7, is GAGVSQSPSNKVTEKGKDVELRCDPISGHTALYWYRQSLGQGLEFLIYFQGNSAPDKSGLPSDRFSAERTGGSVSTLTIQRTQQEDSAVYLCASSLAIGGSYEQYFGPGTRLTVT.

The chain uses TRBV29-1 and TRBJ2-5; weak D call: TRBD1 (6 bases). Between the trimmed V and J ends, which lost 2 bases and 0 bases, there was a span of 13 bases. The CDR3 has 15 amino acids. Germline values: CDR1 SQVTM, CDR2 ANQGSEA. This CDR3 reads CSVELGATYQETQYF. CDR3 nucleotides: TGCAGCGTTGAATTGGGGGCAACCTACCAAGAGACCCAGTACTTC.

V and J are TRBV6-1 and TRBJ2-6; D is uncertain. The CDR3 loop spans 15 amino acids. CDR1 is MNHNS and CDR2 is SASEGT in the germline V gene. The V end lost 1 base, the J end lost 2 bases, and 6 bases lay between the germline ends. This CDR3 reads CASSEGETGANVLTF. CDR3 nucleotides: TGTGCCAGCAGTGAAGGAGAGACTGGGGCCAACGTCCTGACTTTC.

This rearrangement joins TRBV29-1 to TRBJ1-2, with TRBD1 identical over 12 bases. The J segment lost 8 bases and the V segment lost 7 bases, leaving 8 bases of the junction unmatched. The CDR3 length is 13 residues. From germline, CDR1 is SQVTM and CDR2 ANQGSEA. The CDR3 reads CSALGQGAKGYTF. The CDR3 DNA sequence: TGCAGCGCCTTGGGACAGGGGGCTAAAGGCTACACCTTC.

V usage is TRBV7-3 and J usage is TRBJ1-2; D possibly corresponds to TRBD1 (5 bases). The CDR3 totals 14 residues. V was clipped by 5 bases and J by 0 bases, with 10 bases between them. In germline, CDR1 is SGHTA, CDR2 FQGTGA. The CDR3 region has the DNA TGTGCCAGCAGCCCAGGGCCTGCTAACTATGGCTACACCTTC. Protein product: CASSPGPANYGYTF.

Remarks on this clone: Other DNA sequences in the same sample also yield this CDR3. The rearrangement uses TRBV19 and TRBJ1-1; D is perhaps TRBD1 (5 bases). This CDR3 contains 13 residues. The V gene lost 2 bases and the J gene lost 1 base, with 5 bases spanning the gap. Germline-derived CDR1 and CDR2 are LNHDA and SQIVND (reference sequence). The CDR3 reads CASSITGNTEAFF. The DNA for the CDR3 is TGTGCCAGTAGTATAACAGGGAACACTGAAGCTTTCTTT.

V and J are TRBV27 and TRBJ2-5; 11 bases line up with TRBD1. The ends lost 5 bases at V and 2 bases at J; junction bases unmatched: 10. CDR3 size: 17 residues. CDR1 is MNHEY, CDR2 SMNVEV, per germline (reference sequence). The CDR3 sequence is CASSKLPGQGVQETQYF. Written as DNA, the CDR3 is TGTGCCAGCAGTAAACTTCCGGGACAGGGGGTTCAAGAGACCCAGTACTTC.

The chain links TRBV12-5 to TRBJ2-1; D gene unclear. Trimming took 5 bases from V and 7 from J, leaving 12 bases between them. The CDR3 spans 13 residues. Germline V gene sequence: CDR1 LGHNT, CDR2 FRNRAP. The CDR3 protein is CASGGFEENEQFF. The CDR3, as DNA: TGTGCTAGTGGTGGCTTCGAGGAAAATGAGCAGTTCTTC. The variable domain in full, completed from reference TRBV12-5 and TRBJ2-1, reads DARVTQTPRHKVTEMGQEVTMRCQPILGHNTVFWYRQTMMQGLELLAYFRNRAPLDDSGMPKDRFSAEMPDATLATLKIQPSEPRDSAVYFCASGGFEENEQFFGPGTRLTVL.

The table lists this clone with a count of one. The V call is TRBV5-8, the J call TRBJ1-5; possible D gene TRBD1, 5 bases. CDR1 SGHTS and CDR2 YDEGEE come from the germline V gene. The CDR3 length is 12 residues. V lost 0 bases, J lost 10 bases, and 8 bases lay in between. CDR3 in amino acids: CASSLVGAPQHF. As DNA, the CDR3 is TGTGCCAGCAGCTTGGTTGGGGCCCCCCAGCATTTT.

This CDR3 is CASSSDGGFFSGANVLTF. The DNA of the CDR3 is TGTGCCAGCAGCTCGGACGGGGGGTTTTTCTCTGGGGCCAACGTCCTGACTTTC. The V and J genes are TRBV9 and TRBJ2-6; 7 nucleotides agree with TRBD2. Germline V gene sequence: CDR1 SGDLS, CDR2 YYNGEE. The CDR3 covers 18 residues. The V segment lost 4 bases and the J segment 0 bases; nucleotides outside the gene matches: 10.

The CDR3 sequence: CSVVLHGTSGRAAFEQYF. CDR3 sequence (DNA): TGCAGCGTTGTTCTGCACGGGACTAGCGGGAGGGCCGCTTTCGAGCAGTACTTC. The J gene is TRBJ2-7, the V gene TRBV29-1, with TRBD2 identical over 16 bases. CDR3 length: 18 residues. CDR1 and CDR2 from the germline V gene are SQVTM and ANQGSEA. J lost 6 bases, V lost 4 bases, and 15 bases had no gene match.

The CDR3 DNA reads TGTGCCTGGAGTGTAGGGGGAGATCAGCCCCAGCATTTT. As protein: CAWSVGGDQPQHF. This chain links TRBV30 with TRBJ1-5; the D gene is possibly TRBD1 (6 bases). The V and J ends lost 0 bases and 5 bases respectively, with 8 bases between them. Per the germline V gene, CDR1 is GTSNPN and CDR2 is SVGIG (reference sequence). The CDR3 is made up of 13 amino acids. Variable domain in full (rest from reference TRBV30 and TRBJ1-5): SQTIHQWPATLVQPVGSPLSLECTVEGTSNPNLYWYRQAAGRGLQLLFYSVGIGQISSEVPQNLSASRPQDRQFILSSKKLLLSDSGFYLCAWSVGGDQPQHFGDGTRLSIL.

This clone came up once. This sequence joins TRBV27 and TRBJ2-2, with 9 bases fitting TRBD1. Germline CDR1 MNHEY, CDR2 SMNVEV (reference sequence). The CDR3 has 16 residues. V lost 8 bases to trimming and J lost 0 bases; unmatched junction nucleotides: 7. The CDR3 bases are TGTGCCAGCTCGTACAGGGGGCTCGCGAACACCGGGGAGCTGTTTTTT. Protein product: CASSYRGLANTGELFF.

The chain couples TRBV7-2 to TRBJ1-5; 10 bases are shared with TRBD1. Looked up from germline, CDR1 is SGHTA and CDR2 is FQGNSA. J lost 1 base, V lost 7 bases, and 7 bases had no gene match. The CDR3 loop spans 16 amino acids. The CDR3 region has the DNA TGTGCCAGCACGACAGGGGGCGCCCTGAGCAATCAGCCCCAGCATTTT. This codes for CASTTGGALSNQPQHF.

The chain is built from TRBV9 and TRBJ2-5, with a tentative D call TRBD1 (5 bases). Matching the DNA end better, TRBJ2-7 makes the J call doubtful. Looked up from germline, CDR1 is SGDLS and CDR2 is YYNGEE. The CDR3 has 14 amino acids. Written as DNA, the CDR3 is TGTGCCAGCAGCGTAGGGGCAGGGTCCTACGAGCAGTACTTC. Amino acid sequence: CASSVGAGSYEQYF.

V is TRBV5-5 and J is TRBJ1-5; possible D gene TRBD1, 6 bases. The CDR3 loop spans 16 amino acids. V was cut by 4 bases and J by 3 bases, with 17 bases left in between. From germline, CDR1 is SGHKS and CDR2 YYEKEE (reference sequence). The CDR3 sequence: CASSRNRDIVNQPQHF. The CDR3 coding sequence is TGTGCCAGCAGCCGTAACCGGGACATAGTCAATCAGCCCCAGCATTTT.

This chain uses TRBV5-6 with TRBJ2-1; D ambiguous. The CDR3 contains 13 residues. Germline V CDR1 and CDR2: SGHDT, YYEEEE. With 4 bases removed from V and 3 bases from J, the gap between germline ends came to 8 bases. DNA for the CDR3: TGTGCCAGCAGCCACACAGACTACAATGAGCAGTTCTTC. The encoded protein is CASSHTDYNEQFF.

This clone was counted between two and nine times. The gene calls are TRBV7-3 and TRBJ2-3, with 11 bases matching TRBD1. The CDR3 has 15 residues. Germline CDR1 is SGHTA and CDR2 is FQGTGA. V dropped 5 bases and J dropped 7; count of bases not matched to a gene: 8. In nucleotides, the CDR3 is TGTGCCAGCAGCCAGGACAGGGGGCTTACAAATACGCAGTATTTT. As protein: CASSQDRGLTNTQYF.

The chain employs TRBV6-1 and TRBJ1-4; D unresolved. The ends were cut back, 6 bases at V and 8 bases at J, with 13 bases in the middle. The CDR3 is made up of 13 amino acids. The germline V gene encodes CDR1 MNHNS and CDR2 SASEGT. The CDR3 loop is CASRRRGYEKLFF. CDR3 sequence (DNA): TGTGCCAGCAGGAGGCGAGGGTACGAAAAACTGTTTTTT.

This rearrangement joins TRBV18 to TRBJ2-1; 7 bases agree with TRBD1. CDR1 KGHSH and CDR2 LQKENI come from the germline V gene. With V trimmed by 2 bases and J by 7 bases, 11 bases remained unmatched. The CDR3 is 16 amino acids. For the CDR3, the DNA is TGTGCCAGCTCACCAGAGGGACAGCTTATGAGGAATGAGCAGTTCTTC. Its translation: CASSPEGQLMRNEQFF.

This chain links TRBV29-1 with TRBJ1-1; 9 nucleotides align to TRBD1. The CDR3 sequence is 15 residues long. Germline loops: CDR1 SQVTM, CDR2 ANQGSEA. V gave up 7 bases and J gave up 3 bases; unmatched junction bases: 12. The chain's CDR3 is CSARDREGKYTEAFF. CDR3 sequence (DNA): TGCAGCGCCCGGGACAGGGAAGGGAAGTACACTGAAGCTTTCTTT.

The chain recombines TRBV5-1 with TRBJ2-5, with 9 bases identical to TRBD2. The germline CDR1 and CDR2 sequences are SGHRS and YFSETQ. CDR3 length equals 16 residues. With V trimmed by 3 bases and J by 1 base, 7 bases remained unmatched. The CDR3 DNA reads as TGCGCCAGCAGCTGGCTAGCGGGATCCCCCCAAGAGACCCAGTACTTC. Protein sequence: CASSWLAGSPQETQYF. Supplemented by reference TRBV5-1 and TRBJ2-5, the full variable domain reads KAGVTQTPRYLIKTRGQQVTLSCSPISGHRSVSWYQQTPGQGLQFLFEYFSETQRNKGNFPGRFSGRQFSNSRSEMNVSTLELGDSALYLCASSWLAGSPQETQYFGPGTRLLVL.

The genes are TRBV9 and TRBJ2-1; D gene uncertain. There are 15 residues in the CDR3. Between the trimmed V and J ends, which lost 4 bases and 6 bases, there was a span of 17 bases. Germline CDR1 reads SGDLS; CDR2 reads YYNGEE. The CDR3 coding sequence is TGTGCCAGCAGCCCCATCGGAGAGCTGGCCAATGAGCAGTTCTTC. Translating gives CASSPIGELANEQFF.

The rearrangement links TRBV4-1 to TRBJ2-7, with D possibly being TRBD2 (5 bases). V gave up 1 base and J gave up 4 bases, with 8 bases separating them. Germline values: CDR1 MGHRA, CDR2 YSYEKL. The CDR3 runs 13 residues. In DNA, the CDR3 is TGCGCCAGCAGCCAAGTAGGCGGGTACGAGCAGTACTTC. Translating gives CASSQVGGYEQYF.

This chain joins TRBV19 and TRBJ1-5; TRBD1 matches at 8 bases. Germline V gene sequence: CDR1 LNHDA, CDR2 SQIVND (reference sequence). This CDR3 is built from 17 residues. V lost 3 bases to trimming and J lost 6 bases; unmatched junction nucleotides: 13. The CDR3 bases are TGTGCCAGTAGTATCCCGGGTGCCAGGGGGCATGCTCAGCCCCAGCATTTT. Translated: CASSIPGARGHAQPQHF.

This chain uses TRBV19 with TRBJ2-2; perhaps TRBD2 as D (6 bases). This CDR3 is built from 15 residues. Germline values: CDR1 LNHDA, CDR2 SQIVND (reference sequence). Trimming removed 7 bases from V and 6 bases from J, with 18 bases in between. CDR3 nucleotide sequence: TGTGCCAGTACCCGATCTCCCGGGACTGCCGGGGAGCTGTTTTTT. Translation: CASTRSPGTAGELFF. The whole variable domain, remainder taken from reference TRBV19 and TRBJ2-2, is DGGITQSPKYLFRKEGQNVTLSCEQNLNHDAMYWYRQDPGQGLRLIYYSQIVNDFQKGDIAEGYSVSREKKESFPLTVTSAQKNPTAFYLCASTRSPGTAGELFFGEGSRLTVL.

V gene TRBV5-6 combines with J gene TRBJ1-2; no clear D. Trimming pared 4 bases from V and 3 bases from J, leaving 13 bases between. CDR1 is SGHDT, CDR2 YYEEEE, per germline. CDR3 length: 14 amino acids. DNA for the CDR3: TGTGCCAGCAGCCTAGCGGGTGCTGACTATGGCTACACCTTC. Translated: CASSLAGADYGYTF. Looking up the rest from reference TRBV5-6 and TRBJ1-2 gives the full variable domain: DAGVTQSPTHLIKTRGQQVTLRCSPKSGHDTVSWYQQALGQGPQFIFQYYEEEERQRGNFPDRFSGHQFPNYSSELNVNALLLGDSALYLCASSLAGADYGYTFGSGTRLTVV.

The chain joins TRBV6-1 to TRBJ1-1; D possibly corresponds to TRBD1 (5 bases). Between the trimmed V and J ends, which lost 10 bases and 5 bases, there was a span of 23 bases. Germline V gene data show CDR1 as MNHNS and CDR2 as SASEGT. This CDR3 contains 15 residues. The CDR3 here is CATTRAQGGWTEAFF. The CDR3, as DNA: TGTGCCACGACTCGGGCTCAGGGAGGTTGGACTGAAGCTTTCTTT.